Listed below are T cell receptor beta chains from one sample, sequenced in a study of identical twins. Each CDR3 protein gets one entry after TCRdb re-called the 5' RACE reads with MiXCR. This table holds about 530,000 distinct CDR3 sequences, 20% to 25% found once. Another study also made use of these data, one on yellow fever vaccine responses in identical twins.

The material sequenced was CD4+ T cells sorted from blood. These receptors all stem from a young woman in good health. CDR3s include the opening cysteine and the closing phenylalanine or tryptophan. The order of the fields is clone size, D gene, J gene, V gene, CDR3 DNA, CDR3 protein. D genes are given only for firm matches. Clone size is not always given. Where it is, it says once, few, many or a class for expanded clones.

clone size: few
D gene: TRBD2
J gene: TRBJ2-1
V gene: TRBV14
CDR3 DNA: TGTGCCAGCAGCCAAGATCTTAGAAAACTCTTCACCCTAGCGGGAGAGAAGGTCCATGAGCAGTTCTTC
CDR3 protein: CASSQDLRKLFTLAGEKVHEQFF

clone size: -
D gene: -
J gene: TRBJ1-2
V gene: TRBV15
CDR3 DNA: TGTGCCACCAGCAGAGCGGGCAGTAACTATGGCTACACCTTC
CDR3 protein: CATSRAGSNYGYTF

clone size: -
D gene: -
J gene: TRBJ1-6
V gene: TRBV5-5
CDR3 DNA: TGTGCCAGCAGCTTGGCCGGGACGCCACTTAATTCACCCCTCCACTTT
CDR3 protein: CASSLAGTPLNSPLHF

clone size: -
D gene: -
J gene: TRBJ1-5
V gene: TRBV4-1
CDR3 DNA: TGCGCCAGCAGCCCGGACGGACTTAGCAATCAGCCCCAGCATTTT
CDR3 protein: CASSPDGLSNQPQHF

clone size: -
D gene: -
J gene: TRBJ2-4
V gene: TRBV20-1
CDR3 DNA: TGCAGTGCTAGCCTGAGGGACATTCAGTACTTC
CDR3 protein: CSASLRDIQYF

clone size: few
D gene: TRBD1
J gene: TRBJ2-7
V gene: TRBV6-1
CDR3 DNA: TGTGCCAGCAGGGGGGTCGGGGACAGCTCCTACGAGCAGTACTTC
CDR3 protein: CASRGVGDSSYEQYF

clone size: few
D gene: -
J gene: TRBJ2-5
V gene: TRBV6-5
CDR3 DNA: TGTGCCAGCAGTTACCCTAGCGCCAGGGAGACCCAGTACTTC
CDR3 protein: CASSYPSARETQYF

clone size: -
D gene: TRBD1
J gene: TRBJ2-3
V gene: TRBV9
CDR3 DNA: TGTGCCAGCAGCGTAGCTACGGGGACAGCTGATACGCAGTATTTT
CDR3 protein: CASSVATGTADTQYF

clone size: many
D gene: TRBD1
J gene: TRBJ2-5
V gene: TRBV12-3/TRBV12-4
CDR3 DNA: TGTGCCAGCACCCCCGACAGGGGGGCCCGTGAGACCCAGTACTTC
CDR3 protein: CASTPDRGARETQYF

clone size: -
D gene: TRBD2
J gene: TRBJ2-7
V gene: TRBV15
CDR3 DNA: TGTGCCACCAGCAGCAATGTCGGACTAGCGGGGACCTCCTACGAGCAGTACTTC
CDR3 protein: CATSSNVGLAGTSYEQYF

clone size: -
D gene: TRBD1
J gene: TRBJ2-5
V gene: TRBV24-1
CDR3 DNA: TGTGCCACCAGTGATTTGGGACAGGGGAAGGAGACCCAGTACTTC
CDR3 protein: CATSDLGQGKETQYF

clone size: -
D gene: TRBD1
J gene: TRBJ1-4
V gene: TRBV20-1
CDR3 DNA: TGCAGTGCTAGAGCTTCGACAGGGGCTATTGAAAAACTGTTTTTT
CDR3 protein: CSARASTGAIEKLFF

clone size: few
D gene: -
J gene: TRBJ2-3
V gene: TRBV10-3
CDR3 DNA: TGTGCCATCAGTGAGAACGGGAGAGCCGCGAATACGCAGTATTTT
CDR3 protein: CAISENGRAANTQYF

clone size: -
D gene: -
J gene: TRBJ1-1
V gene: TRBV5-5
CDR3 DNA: TGTGCCAGCAGCCGTACATATGAAGCTTTCTTT
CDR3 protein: CASSRTYEAFF

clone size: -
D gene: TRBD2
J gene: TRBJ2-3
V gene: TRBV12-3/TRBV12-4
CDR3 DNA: TGTGCCAGCAGACTTAGCGGGGGGGACACAGATACGCAGTATTTT
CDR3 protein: CASRLSGGDTDTQYF

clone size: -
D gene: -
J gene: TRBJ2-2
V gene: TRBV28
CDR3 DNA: TGTGCCAGCAGTTTCTCTCAGAAGAACACCGGGGAGCTGTTTTTT
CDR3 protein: CASSFSQKNTGELFF

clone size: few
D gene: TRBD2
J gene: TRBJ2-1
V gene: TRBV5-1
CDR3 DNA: TGCGCCAGCAGCTCGACCGGGACTAGCACCAATGAGCAGTTCTTC
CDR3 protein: CASSSTGTSTNEQFF

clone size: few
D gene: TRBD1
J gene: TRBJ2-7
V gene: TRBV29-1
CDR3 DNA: TGCAGCGTTGCGACAGGGTTTCACGAGCAGTACTTC
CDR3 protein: CSVATGFHEQYF